These 13 T cell receptor beta chains were all obtained from the same sample, sequenced in a study of blood T cell repertoires in COVID-19. Using immunoSEQ multiplex PCR, the repertoire was profiled, and TCRdb retains in-frame clones only, with some absent. This sample has around 100,000 clones, with 70% to 90% found just once. Sequenced material: peripheral blood. The receptors were sampled from a human donor in a cohort sampled during active COVID-19.

The chain links TRBV19 to TRBJ1-2; possible D gene TRBD1, 5 bases. Deletions cut 2 bases from V and 4 bases from J, with 14 bases between. The germline gives CDR1 LNHDA, CDR2 SQIVND (reference sequence). The CDR3 is 15 residues long. The CDR3, as DNA: TGTGCCAGTAGTATACAGGCACAGGCTGGCTATGGCTACACCTTC. It is translated as CASSIQAQAGYGYTF.

V usage is TRBV28 and J usage is TRBJ2-6; D is possibly TRBD2 (6 bases). V gave up 4 bases and J gave up 0 bases, with 13 bases separating them. Germline V gene lookup returns CDR1 MDHEN and CDR2 SYDVKM. CDR3 length: 17 amino acids. The CDR3 loop is CASSSPGLSSGANVLTF. CDR3 DNA sequence: TGTGCCAGCAGTTCCCCGGGACTGAGCTCTGGGGCCAACGTCCTGACTTTC.

The chain has TRBV21-1 and TRBJ2-5; the DNA was not compared with TRBD1, the D call given in the table. TRBV21-1 has pseudogene status. The length of the CDR3 is 17 residues. CDR3 coding DNA: TGTGCCAGCAGCAAAGAGGAGTGCAGGGGGCGCGGTAAGACCCAGTACTTC. Its protein is CASSKEECRGRGKTQYF.

V usage is TRBV3-1 (or the pseudogene TRBV3-2) and J usage is TRBJ2-1, with 7 bases that match TRBD1. Per the germline V gene, CDR1 is LGHDT and CDR2 is YNNKEL (reference sequence). The V gene end was trimmed by 2 bases and the J gene end by 7 bases; junction bases not matched to a gene: 5. The CDR3 consists of 14 residues. The CDR3 reads CASSQRKGANEQFF. The CDR3 DNA follows: TGTGCCAGCAGCCAAAGGAAGGGGGCGAATGAGCAGTTCTTC.

This chain joins TRBV6-5 and TRBJ1-5; D call uncertain. This CDR3 region has 14 residues. The germline V gene has CDR1 MNHEY and CDR2 SVGAGI. Trimming stripped 7 bases from V and 6 bases from J, with 16 bases between. CDR3 DNA sequence: TGTGCCAGCACCGAGGGAGGGTATGGTCAGCCCCAGCATTTT. It codes for CASTEGGYGQPQHF.

Note on this clone: The CDR3 end shows no conserved phenylalanine or tryptophan, and so a read error is likely. The limits of the CDR3 on the DNA are not certain, so only TCRdb's listed CDR3 is given. The CDR3 loop is CASSQGDYSPPP. This rearrangement joins TRBV3-1 (or the pseudogene TRBV3-2) to TRBJ2-3; TRBD2 reflects the table's D call only, with no check against the DNA. Germline V gene sequence: CDR1 LGHDT, CDR2 YNNKEL (reference sequence). The CDR3 is 12 amino acids long, termini counted.

This clone came up once. This chain uses TRBV28 with TRBJ2-1; TRBD2 agrees at 7 bases. The CDR3 contains 15 residues. V shed 4 bases, J shed 7 bases, and the junction held 10 bases outside the gene matches. Germline V CDR1 and CDR2: MDHEN, SYDVKM. The CDR3 sequence is CASSSLAGVSNEQFF. CDR3 DNA sequence: TGTGCCAGCAGTTCTTTGGCGGGAGTGTCTAATGAGCAGTTCTTC.

The chain carries TRBV3-1 (or the pseudogene TRBV3-2) and TRBJ2-5; 9 nucleotides line up with TRBD1. The CDR3 runs to 15 residues. Germline V gene lookup returns CDR1 LGHDT and CDR2 YNNKEL (reference sequence). V trimming: 4 bases; J trimming: 0 bases; junction bases outside the gene matches: 3. The DNA of the CDR3 is TGTGCCAGCAGCCCAGGGACAGGGTACCAAGAGACCCAGTACTTC. Protein product: CASSPGTGYQETQYF.

This chain uses TRBV5-5 with TRBJ1-5, with a tentative D call TRBD1 (6 bases). V lost 5 bases to trimming and J lost 3 bases, with 15 bases between them. In germline, CDR1 is SGHKS, CDR2 YYEKEE (reference sequence). CDR3 length: 15 residues. In nucleotides, the CDR3 is TGTGCCAGCAGGGTCGACGGGACAACCAATCAGCCCCAGCATTTT. Translating it yields CASRVDGTTNQPQHF.

The chain joins TRBV24-1 to TRBJ2-1; 12 bases agree with TRBD1. The length of the CDR3 is 16 residues. Trimming cost V 4 bases and J 8 bases; bases outside gene matches: 8. Germline CDR1 KGHDR, CDR2 SFDVKD. The CDR3: CATSDPRDRGLYEQFF. In DNA form, the CDR3 reads TGTGCCACCAGTGACCCTCGGGACAGGGGGCTCTATGAGCAGTTCTTC.

This chain links TRBV28 with TRBJ1-1; no clear D. The V end lost 3 bases, the J end lost 8 bases, and 25 bases lay between the germline ends. Germline assignment: CDR1 MDHEN and CDR2 SYDVKM. CDR3 length: 17 amino acids. The CDR3 DNA reads TGTGCCAGCAGTTTTTTGTTTAAAGGTCATCTAGTACCCGAAGCTTTCTTT. Translated: CASSFLFKGHLVPEAFF.

This clone was seen many times. The V gene is TRBV27, the J gene TRBJ1-1; maybe TRBD1 (6 bases). This CDR3 is 16 amino acids long. The V and J ends lost 4 bases and 5 bases respectively, with 20 bases between them. Per the germline V gene, CDR1 is MNHEY and CDR2 is SMNVEV (reference sequence). The DNA for the CDR3 is TGTGCCAGCAGTTGGGGATTCAGGGGTTTTGAGACTGAAGCTTTCTTT. Encoded protein: CASSWGFRGFETEAFF.

The chain couples TRBV3-1 (or the pseudogene TRBV3-2) to TRBJ2-7; TRBD2 might be the D (6 bases). CDR1 and CDR2 (germline): LGHDT, YNNKEL (reference sequence). Trimming shortened V by 3 bases and J by 2 bases, and 11 bases separated the two germline ends. The CDR3 totals 14 residues. This chain's CDR3 is CASSHLGGTYEQYF. CDR3 in DNA: TGTGCCAGCAGCCATTTGGGGGGAACCTACGAGCAGTACTTC.